This TCR beta chain was captured by sequencing in a study of T cells in Graves' hyperthyroidism and ophthalmopathy (dated by TCRdb to about 2019). Regarding the complete study: Peripheral blood was collected at initial diagnosis, before any treatment. TCR V-J signatures able to tell the groups apart were searched for in a discovery cohort of some 97 patients, of whom roughly 42 had Graves' ophthalmopathy and about 60 had stable Graves' hyperthyroidism. Whether ophthalmopathy could be predicted prospectively was tested in an independent validation cohort made up of some 20 hyperthyroidism patients plus 17 patients who later progressed to ophthalmopathy. The roughly 100 discovery patients were randomly divided into training and test sets at a 7:3 ratio. In roughly six Graves' hyperthyroidism patients, the study also compared T-cell repertoires from thyroid tissue with T-cell repertoires from blood. After sampling, hyperthyroidism patients received methimazole starting at 30 mg daily, and ophthalmopathy patients received high-dose intravenous methylprednisolone. The paper reports TCR Vbeta CDR3 sequencing of 130 to 150 peripheral blood samples: some 41 ophthalmopathy, under 80 hyperthyroidism and around 17 progressor patients.

The germline V gene gives CDR1 as SQVTM and CDR2 as ANQGSEA. There are 13 amino acids in the CDR3, from cysteine to phenylalanine inclusive. Here the CDR3 DNA is all that survives: 39 bases in frame from base 1. Stable Graves' hyperthyroidism was defined as the absence of progression to ophthalmopathy over 18 months of follow-up. The hyperthyroidism patients were between 18 and 65 years old and newly diagnosed, with a disease duration of less than 2 months. Patients with uncontrolled infections, other autoimmune diseases, pregnancy or lactation were excluded. Clinical symptoms, serum thyroxine and TRAb, thyroid ultrasound, and orbital computed tomography formed the basis for the diagnoses. PBMCs were separated from 7.5 to 10 ml of fresh peripheral blood using Ficoll-Paque density gradient centrifugation. Trizol reagent was used to extract total RNA, and RNA quality was then checked on an Agilent 2100 Bioanalyzer.

With respect to this clonotype: It lacks a known antigen. Per-base quality was not reported, and no clone a single base away is much larger than it.

What the work shows at the level of the full study, not this receptor alone: In validation, progression to ophthalmopathy was predicted by the model with 65% to 71% sensitivity and 72% to 80% specificity, a median of around 5.9 months before onset. No statistical method was used to set the sample size in advance, and investigators knew the group allocation. In cross-validation, a model built on a 13 V-J signature told ophthalmopathy apart from stable hyperthyroidism with under 90% sensitivity and around 81% specificity, and in testing the same model reached 80%/75%. Most expanded thyroid clonotypes (frequency above 0.001) were also detected in blood, suggesting blood repertoires may reflect thyroid immune responses.

The TCR beta CDR3 regions were amplified from RNA transcripts. The TCR CDR3 was subjected to a first round of RT-PCR using the HTBI primer set and the Qiagen OneStep RT-PCR kit. Libraries were constructed in a second round of multiplex PCR, after which size selection and purification were performed. Libraries were sequenced paired-end with 100 bp reads on an Illumina HiSeq2000. For the original study's pipeline: SOAPnuke was used to process the raw data, throwing out any read that contained adapters or uncalled bases, had a mean Phred below 15, or lacked an exact constant-primer or identifier match. COPE v1.2.5 was used to merge the high-quality paired reads, and each unique nucleotide sequence was defined as a clonotype. MiTCR v1.1 was used to align clonotypes to the IMGT TRBV, TRBD and TRBJ reference segments. The analysis included only V-J combinations with a frequency above 0.0001, which together covered over 98% of the repertoires. The TCS score was defined as the ratio of F50 (clonal expansion) to E x V (chaos), calculated using BLOSUM62-based TCRdist between CDR3 peptides within each V-J. Welch's t-statistics and random forest reduced around 550 V-J features to around 14, which were used in a naive Bayes classifier (R e1071). Thyroid-blood repertoire similarity was quantified with the Morisita-Horn index. Clones were called with MiXCR by TCRdb after fastp trimmed the public reads at Q25, and only in-frame beta chains were retained. Records with the same CDR3 protein are collapsed into one entry carrying the most frequent genes and DNA. These V and J calls derive from TCRdb rather than the authors' analysis. Present in this sample are 800,000 or so distinct CDR3 sequences, about 38% of which were seen just once. The leading ten clones occupy around 9.3% of the sample.

Rearrangement joined TRBV29-1 to TRBJ2-7; the D element could tentatively be TRBD1 or TRBD2, as 5 bases agree for each. The J call is uncertain, as TRBJ2-1 better fits the DNA end. What was sequenced was blood. This clonotype was sampled from a man aged 18 to 29 with Graves' hyperthyroidism. The CDR3 amino acid sequence is: CSLPGTGRVEQFF. The DNA sequence is given as TGCAGCCTTCCCGGGACCGGCCGGGTCGAGCAGTTCTTC.